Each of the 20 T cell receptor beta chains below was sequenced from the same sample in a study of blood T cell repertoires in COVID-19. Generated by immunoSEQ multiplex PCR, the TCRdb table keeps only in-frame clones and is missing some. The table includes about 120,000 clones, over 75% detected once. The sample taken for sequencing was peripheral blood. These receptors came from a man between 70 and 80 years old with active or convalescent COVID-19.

CDR3 residues: CASSVGQGSLDGYTF. CDR3 DNA: TGTGCCAGCAGTGTTGGACAGGGGAGTTTAGACGGCTACACCTTC. J is TRBJ1-2 and V is TRBV25-1; 9 bases are shared with TRBD1. Germline CDR1 is MGHDK and CDR2 is SYGVNS. J gave up 8 bases and V 4 bases, and 11 bases lay outside the gene matches. This CDR3 has 15 residues.

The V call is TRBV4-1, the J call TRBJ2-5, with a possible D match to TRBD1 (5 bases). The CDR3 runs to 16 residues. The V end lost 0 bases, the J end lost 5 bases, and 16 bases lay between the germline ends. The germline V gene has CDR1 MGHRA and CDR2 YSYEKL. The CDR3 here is CASSQDRTGGWETQYF. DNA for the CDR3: TGCGCCAGCAGCCAAGACCGCACAGGTGGGTGGGAGACCCAGTACTTC.

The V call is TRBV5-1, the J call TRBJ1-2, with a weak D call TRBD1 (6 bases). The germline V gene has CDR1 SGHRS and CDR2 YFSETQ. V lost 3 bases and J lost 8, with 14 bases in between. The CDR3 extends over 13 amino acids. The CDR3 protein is CASSSQGSEGYTF. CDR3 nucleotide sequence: TGCGCCAGCAGCTCACAGGGTTCTGAAGGCTACACCTTC.

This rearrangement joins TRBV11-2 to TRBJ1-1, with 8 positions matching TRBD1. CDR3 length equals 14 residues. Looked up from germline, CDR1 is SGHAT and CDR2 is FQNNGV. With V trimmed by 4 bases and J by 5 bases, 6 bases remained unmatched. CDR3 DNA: TGTGCCAGCAGCTCGAGGACAGGGTGGACTGAAGCTTTCTTT. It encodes CASSSRTGWTEAFF. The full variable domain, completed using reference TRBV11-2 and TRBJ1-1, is EAGVAQSPRYKIIEKRQSVAFWCNPISGHATLYWYQQILGQGPKLLIQFQNNGVVDDSQLPKDRFSAERLKGVDSTLKIQPAKLEDSAVYLCASSSRTGWTEAFFGQGTRLTVV.

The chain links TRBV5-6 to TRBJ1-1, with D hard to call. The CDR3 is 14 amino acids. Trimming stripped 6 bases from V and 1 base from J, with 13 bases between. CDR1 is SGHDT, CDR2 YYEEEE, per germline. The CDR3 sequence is CASNFLPGNTEAFF. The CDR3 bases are TGTGCCAGCAACTTCCTACCCGGGAACACTGAAGCTTTCTTT.

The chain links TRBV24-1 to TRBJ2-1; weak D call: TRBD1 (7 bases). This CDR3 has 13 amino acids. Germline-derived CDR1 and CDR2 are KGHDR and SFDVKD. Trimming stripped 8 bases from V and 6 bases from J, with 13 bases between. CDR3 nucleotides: TGTGCCACCAATGGACAGGAGGGCAATGAGCAGTTCTTC. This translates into CATNGQEGNEQFF.

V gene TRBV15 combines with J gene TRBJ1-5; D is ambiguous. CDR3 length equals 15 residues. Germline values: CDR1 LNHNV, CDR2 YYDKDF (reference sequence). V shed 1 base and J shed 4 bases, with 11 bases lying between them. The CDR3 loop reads CATSRGAELNQPQHF. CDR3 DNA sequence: TGTGCCACCAGCAGAGGGGCCGAACTTAATCAGCCCCAGCATTTT.

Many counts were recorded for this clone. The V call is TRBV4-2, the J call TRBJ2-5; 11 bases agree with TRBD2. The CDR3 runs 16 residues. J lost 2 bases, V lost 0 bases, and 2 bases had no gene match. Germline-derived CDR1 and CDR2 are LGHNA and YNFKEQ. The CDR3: CASSQEGTSGQETQYF. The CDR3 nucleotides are TGTGCCAGCAGCCAAGAAGGGACTAGCGGACAAGAGACCCAGTACTTC.

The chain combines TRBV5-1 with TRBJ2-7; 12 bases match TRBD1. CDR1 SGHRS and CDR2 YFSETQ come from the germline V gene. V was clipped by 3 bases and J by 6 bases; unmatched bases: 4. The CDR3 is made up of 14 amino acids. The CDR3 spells CASSSGTGGGEQYF. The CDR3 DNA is TGCGCCAGCAGCTCAGGGACAGGGGGCGGCGAGCAGTACTTC. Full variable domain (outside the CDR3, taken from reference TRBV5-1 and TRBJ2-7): KAGVTQTPRYLIKTRGQQVTLSCSPISGHRSVSWYQQTPGQGLQFLFEYFSETQRNKGNFPGRFSGRQFSNSRSEMNVSTLELGDSALYLCASSSGTGGGEQYFGPGTRLTVT.

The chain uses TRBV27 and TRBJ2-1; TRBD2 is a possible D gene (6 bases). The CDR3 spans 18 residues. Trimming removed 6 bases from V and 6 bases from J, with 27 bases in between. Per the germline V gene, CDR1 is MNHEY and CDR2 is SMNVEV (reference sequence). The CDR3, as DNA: TGTGCCAGCAGCCGGGGCCCGGCAGCGCAAGCGCGGGGCAATGAGCAGTTCTTC. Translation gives CASSRGPAAQARGNEQFF.

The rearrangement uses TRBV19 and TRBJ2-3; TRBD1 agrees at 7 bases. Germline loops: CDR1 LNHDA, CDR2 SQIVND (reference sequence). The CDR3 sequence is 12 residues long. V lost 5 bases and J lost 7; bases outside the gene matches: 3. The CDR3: CASSPGQNTQYF. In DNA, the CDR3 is TGTGCCAGTAGTCCGGGACAGAATACGCAGTATTTT. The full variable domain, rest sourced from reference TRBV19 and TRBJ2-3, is DGGITQSPKYLFRKEGQNVTLSCEQNLNHDAMYWYRQDPGQGLRLIYYSQIVNDFQKGDIAEGYSVSREKKESFPLTVTSAQKNPTAFYLCASSPGQNTQYFGPGTRLTVL.

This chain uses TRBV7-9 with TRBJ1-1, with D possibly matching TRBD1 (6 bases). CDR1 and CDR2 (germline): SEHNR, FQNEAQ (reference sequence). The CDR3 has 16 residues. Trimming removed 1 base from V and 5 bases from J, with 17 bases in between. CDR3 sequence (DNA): TGTGCCAGCAGCTTAGGGGCAGGGGAGAGAGGAACTGAAGCTTTCTTT. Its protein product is CASSLGAGERGTEAFF.

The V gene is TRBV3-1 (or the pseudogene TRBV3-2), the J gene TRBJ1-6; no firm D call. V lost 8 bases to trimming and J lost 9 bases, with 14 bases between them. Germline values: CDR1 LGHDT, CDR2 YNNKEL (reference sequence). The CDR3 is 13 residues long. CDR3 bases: TGTGCCAGCCGCGCAAGGGAGGGTTCACCCCTCCACTTT. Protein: CASRAREGSPLHF.

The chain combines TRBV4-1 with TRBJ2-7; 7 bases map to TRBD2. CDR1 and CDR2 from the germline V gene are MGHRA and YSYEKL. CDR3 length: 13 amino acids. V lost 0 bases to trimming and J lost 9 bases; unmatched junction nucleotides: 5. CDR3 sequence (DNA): TGCGCCAGCAGCCAAGATATAGGGAGGGCGCAGTACTTC. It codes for CASSQDIGRAQYF.

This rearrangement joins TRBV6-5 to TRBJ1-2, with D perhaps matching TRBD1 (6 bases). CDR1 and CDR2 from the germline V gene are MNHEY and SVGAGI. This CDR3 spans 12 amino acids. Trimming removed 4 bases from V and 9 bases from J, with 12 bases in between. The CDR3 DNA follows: TGTGCCAGCAGTTCCTACAGGGAAAGCTACACCTTC. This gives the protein CASSSYRESYTF.

The CDR3 is CASSLRLSYYGYTF. DNA for the CDR3: TGTGCCAGCAGCTTAAGACTCAGCTACTATGGCTACACCTTC. The rearrangement joins TRBV5-6 to TRBJ1-2; D gene uncertain. The CDR3 length is 14 residues. CDR1 and CDR2 (germline): SGHDT, YYEEEE. The V and J ends lost 2 bases and 3 bases respectively, with 11 bases between them.

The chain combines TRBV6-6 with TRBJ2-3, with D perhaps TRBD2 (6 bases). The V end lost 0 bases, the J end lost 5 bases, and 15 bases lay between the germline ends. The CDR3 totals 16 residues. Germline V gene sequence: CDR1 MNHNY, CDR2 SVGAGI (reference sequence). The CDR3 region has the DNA TGTGCCAGCAGTTACTCGGAGGGGCGCGATAAAGATACGCAGTATTTT. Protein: CASSYSEGRDKDTQYF.

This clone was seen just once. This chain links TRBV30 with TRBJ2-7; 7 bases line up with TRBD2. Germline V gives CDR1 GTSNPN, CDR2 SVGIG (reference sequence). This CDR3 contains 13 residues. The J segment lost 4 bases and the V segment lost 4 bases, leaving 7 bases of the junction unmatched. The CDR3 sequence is CAWIGGIGYEQYF. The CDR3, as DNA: TGTGCCTGGATCGGGGGGATCGGGTACGAGCAGTACTTC.

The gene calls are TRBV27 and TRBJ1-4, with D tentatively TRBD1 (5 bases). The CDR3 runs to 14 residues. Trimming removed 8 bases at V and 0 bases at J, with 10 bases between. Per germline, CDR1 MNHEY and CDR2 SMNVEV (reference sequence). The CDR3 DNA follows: TGTGCCAGCCGCCGGGGGGCAACTAATGAAAAACTGTTTTTT. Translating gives CASRRGATNEKLFF.

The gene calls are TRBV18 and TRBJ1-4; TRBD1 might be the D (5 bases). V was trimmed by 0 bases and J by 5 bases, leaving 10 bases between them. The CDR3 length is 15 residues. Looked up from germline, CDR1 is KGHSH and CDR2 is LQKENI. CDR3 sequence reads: CASSPPTAGNEKLFF. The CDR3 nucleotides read TGTGCCAGCTCACCACCTACGGCAGGGAATGAAAAACTGTTTTTT.